The 31 T cell receptor beta chains presented below share a single source sample, sequenced in a study of T cell responses to AZD1222 COVID-19 vaccine. Method: immunoSEQ multiplex PCR; TCRdb's copy keeps in-frame clones and lacks some. The data contain about 110,000 clones, under 90% of them singletons. Specimen: peripheral blood, collected on day 0 of AZD1222 vaccination. The source is an adult in good health.

The chain has TRBV3-1 (or the pseudogene TRBV3-2) and TRBJ2-5; D is perhaps TRBD1 (5 bases). The V gene lost 3 bases and the J gene lost 8 bases, with 13 bases spanning the gap. The CDR3 spans 13 residues. From germline, CDR1 is LGHDT and CDR2 YNNKEL (reference sequence). The CDR3 is CASSQMGPGTQYF. DNA of the CDR3: TGTGCCAGCAGCCAGATGGGGCCAGGAACCCAGTACTTC.

The V gene is TRBV6-6, the J gene TRBJ1-2; 8 bases agree with TRBD1. The J segment lost 1 base and the V segment lost 5 bases, leaving 9 bases of the junction unmatched. CDR1 MNHNY and CDR2 SVGAGI come from the germline V gene (reference sequence). There are 16 residues in the CDR3. The DNA of the CDR3 is TGTGCCAGCAGTACGACAGGGGCGAAGGATAACTATGGCTACACCTTC. Its protein is CASSTTGAKDNYGYTF.

The chain joins TRBV6-2 or TRBV6-3 to TRBJ2-1, with D possibly TRBD1 on 6 matching bases. Germline assignment: CDR1 MNHEY and CDR2 SVGEGT. The CDR3 is made up of 17 amino acids. The V end lost 5 bases, the J end lost 0 bases, and 17 bases lay between the germline ends. This chain's CDR3 is CASSPHPDRSSYNEQFF. CDR3 bases: TGTGCCAGCAGTCCACACCCCGACAGGAGCTCCTACAATGAGCAGTTCTTC.

The chain joins TRBV14 to TRBJ1-1, with 8 bases matching TRBD1. From germline, CDR1 is SGHDN and CDR2 FVKESK. This CDR3 has 16 amino acids. Trimming cost V 4 bases and J 4 bases; bases outside gene matches: 11. This CDR3 is CASSPRTGSGGTEAFF. CDR3 in DNA: TGTGCCAGCAGCCCCCGGACAGGGTCGGGCGGCACTGAAGCTTTCTTT. Full variable domain (missing parts from reference TRBV14 and TRBJ1-1): EAGVTQFPSHSVIEKGQTVTLRCDPISGHDNLYWYRRVMGKEIKFLLHFVKESKQDESGMPNNRFLAERTGGTYSTLKVQPAELEDSGVYFCASSPRTGSGGTEAFFGQGTRLTVV.

CDR3 amino acids: CAISEWQGVQETQYF. The CDR3 DNA follows: TGTGCCATCAGTGAGTGGCAGGGGGTGCAAGAGACCCAGTACTTC. The rearrangement uses TRBV10-3 and TRBJ2-5, with 7 bases lining up with TRBD1. Unmatched junction bases numbered 4, after V lost 1 base and J lost 2 bases. Germline assignment: CDR1 ENHRY and CDR2 SYGVKD. There are 15 residues in the CDR3.

The chain's CDR3 is CASSQTWNPNTGELFF. CDR3 sequence (DNA): TGTGCCAGCAGCCAAACATGGAACCCGAACACCGGGGAGCTGTTTTTT. The chain joins TRBV7-3 to TRBJ2-2; D gene unclear. This CDR3 has 16 amino acids. Trimming took 5 bases from V and 0 from J, leaving 13 bases between them. The germline CDR1 and CDR2 sequences are SGHTA and FQGTGA.

The genes are TRBV7-9 and TRBJ2-1; TRBD1 matches at 7 bases. The germline gives CDR1 SEHNR, CDR2 FQNEAQ (reference sequence). CDR3 length equals 17 residues. The V and J ends lost 5 bases and 2 bases, in that order; junction bases with no gene match: 12. CDR3 bases: TGTGCCAGCAGCCAATCTTCGAGGCAGGGGGCCTACAATGAGCAGTTCTTC. Its translation is CASSQSSRQGAYNEQFF.

V is TRBV4-2 and J is TRBJ1-1, with TRBD1 matching 9 bases. This CDR3 has 16 residues. Germline V gene data show CDR1 as LGHNA and CDR2 as YNFKEQ. After removal of 3 bases from V and 1 base from J, the junction contained 6 bases not matched to a gene. CDR3 loop: CASSQASTGGNTEAFF. CDR3 coding DNA: TGTGCCAGCAGCCAGGCTTCGACAGGGGGGAACACTGAAGCTTTCTTT.

J is TRBJ2-2 and V is TRBV10-1; D uncertain. Trimming removed 4 bases at V and 6 bases at J, with 9 bases between. Germline CDR1 is WNHNN and CDR2 is SYGVQD (reference sequence). This CDR3 is 13 amino acids long. The CDR3 reads CASSGIAPGELFF. The CDR3 DNA reads TGCGCCAGCAGTGGAATTGCACCCGGGGAGCTGTTTTTT.

This clone was detected a few times. V is TRBV7-9 and J is TRBJ2-5; perhaps D is TRBD1 or TRBD2 (6 bases each). The CDR3 runs to 15 residues. The V gene's germline CDR1 is SEHNR and CDR2 FQNEAQ (reference sequence). V was trimmed by 5 bases and J by 0 bases, leaving 13 bases between them. In nucleotides, the CDR3 is TGTGCCAGCAGCCTCCAACGGGGGCACCAAGAGACCCAGTACTTC. Translating gives CASSLQRGHQETQYF. The variable domain in full, completed from reference TRBV7-9 and TRBJ2-5, reads DTGVSQNPRHKITKRGQNVTFRCDPISEHNRLYWYRQTLGQGPEFLTYFQNEAQLEKSRLLSDRFSAERPKGSFSTLEIQRTEQGDSAMYLCASSLQRGHQETQYFGPGTRLLVL.

The genes are TRBV3-1 (or the pseudogene TRBV3-2) and TRBJ2-2, with 7 bases aligning to TRBD1. Losses at the gene ends were 3 bases for V and 5 bases for J; bases not matched to a gene: 3. Germline loops: CDR1 LGHDT, CDR2 YNNKEL (reference sequence). There are 14 residues in the CDR3. The CDR3 nucleotides are TGTGCCAGCAGCCACAGGGGGTGGACCGGGGAGCTGTTTTTT. Residues: CASSHRGWTGELFF.

This chain links TRBV5-4 with TRBJ2-7; 8 positions agree with TRBD1. The CDR3 runs 13 residues. The V segment lost 2 bases and the J segment 6 bases; nucleotides outside the gene matches: 4. Germline V gene lookup returns CDR1 SGHNT and CDR2 YYREEE (reference sequence). The CDR3 sequence is CASSFQGATEQYF. The CDR3 DNA follows: TGTGCCAGCAGCTTTCAGGGGGCAACCGAGCAGTACTTC.

The gene calls are TRBV6-6 and TRBJ1-2; 9 bases fit TRBD1. Germline V lookup: CDR1 MNHNY, CDR2 SVGAGI (reference sequence). The ends lost 4 bases at V and 7 bases at J; junction bases unmatched: 4. CDR3 length: 13 amino acids. The CDR3, as DNA: TGTGCCAGCAGTTCACAGGGGGCGAGTGGCTACACCTTC. This translates into CASSSQGASGYTF.

The chain carries TRBV5-1 and TRBJ2-5; D ambiguous. Germline V gene sequence: CDR1 SGHRS, CDR2 YFSETQ. CDR3 length: 15 amino acids. Trimming pared 3 bases from V and 5 bases from J, leaving 17 bases between. For the CDR3, the DNA is TGCGCCAGCAGCTCCCCTGGCCAAGGTGGGGAGACCCAGTACTTC. It specifies CASSSPGQGGETQYF.

The chain recombines TRBV7-2 with TRBJ2-5; 8 bases map to TRBD2. J was trimmed by 1 base and V by 4 bases; bases with no gene match: 5. CDR3 size: 15 residues. Germline assignment: CDR1 SGHTA and CDR2 FQGNSA. The CDR3 sequence is CASSWRTSSQETQYF. The CDR3 bases are TGTGCCAGCAGCTGGAGGACTAGCAGCCAAGAGACCCAGTACTTC.

This chain connects TRBV28 to TRBJ2-2, with D possibly being TRBD1 (5 bases). Per germline, CDR1 MDHEN and CDR2 SYDVKM. The CDR3 has 13 amino acids. The V gene lost 6 bases and the J gene lost 5 bases, with 10 bases spanning the gap. This CDR3 reads CASSPGWTGELFF. The CDR3 DNA is TGTGCCAGCAGCCCAGGGTGGACCGGGGAGCTGTTTTTT.

CDR3 loop: CATSRDESGGAGEQFF. In DNA, the CDR3 is TGTGCCACCAGCAGAGATGAAAGCGGGGGGGCCGGGGAGCAGTTCTTC. V usage is TRBV15 and J usage is TRBJ2-1, with 10 bases identical to TRBD2. The CDR3 covers 16 residues. V trimming: 0 bases; J trimming: 10 bases; junction bases outside the gene matches: 9. CDR1 is LNHNV and CDR2 is YYDKDF in the germline V gene (reference sequence).

The V and J genes are TRBV5-4 and TRBJ1-1; tentative D call: TRBD1 (6 bases). V gave up 3 bases and J gave up 0 bases, with 15 bases separating them. CDR3 length: 16 residues. Germline V lookup: CDR1 SGHNT, CDR2 YYREEE (reference sequence). The CDR3 loop reads CASSSTGGLLNTEAFF. In nucleotides, the CDR3 is TGTGCCAGCAGCTCGACAGGCGGATTACTGAACACTGAAGCTTTCTTT.

This chain uses TRBV6-2 or TRBV6-3 with TRBJ2-1, with D perhaps matching TRBD1 (5 bases). Trimming took 2 bases from V and 13 from J, leaving 12 bases between them. The CDR3 is made up of 12 amino acids. Per germline, CDR1 MNHEY and CDR2 SVGEGT. The CDR3 is CASSYPPGPQFF. The CDR3 DNA sequence: TGTGCCAGCAGTTACCCTCCAGGGCCACAGTTCTTC.

The gene calls are TRBV7-2 and TRBJ1-1, with no clear D. Germline loops: CDR1 SGHTA, CDR2 FQGNSA. Deletions cut 2 bases from V and 4 bases from J, with 17 bases between. The CDR3 spans 16 residues. The CDR3 DNA reads as TGTGCCAGCAGCTTAATGGGCGGGAGTCCGGGCACTGAAGCTTTCTTT. The encoded protein is CASSLMGGSPGTEAFF.

The J gene is TRBJ2-1, the V gene TRBV4-3; TRBD2 agrees at 12 bases. Unmatched junction bases numbered 3, after V lost 0 bases and J lost 0 bases. CDR3 size: 18 residues. Germline V gene lookup returns CDR1 LGHNA and CDR2 YSLEER. The CDR3 DNA reads as TGCGCCAGCAGCCAAGAATGGACTAGCGGGGACTCCTACAATGAGCAGTTCTTC. Residues: CASSQEWTSGDSYNEQFF.

V usage is TRBV10-3 and J usage is TRBJ2-3, with no clear D. This CDR3 has 17 residues. Between the trimmed V and J ends, which lost 0 bases and 0 bases, there was a span of 13 bases. Germline loops: CDR1 ENHRY, CDR2 SYGVKD. The CDR3 region has the DNA TGTGCCATCAGTGAGTCCCGGTCGACTTATAGCACAGATACGCAGTATTTT. This translates into CAISESRSTYSTDTQYF.

CDR3 bases: TGTGCCAGCAGTGATGGGTCAGACTACAATGAGCAGTTCTTC. This translates into CASSDGSDYNEQFF. J is TRBJ2-1 and V is TRBV6-1, with unresolved D. Germline V gives CDR1 MNHNS, CDR2 SASEGT. With 3 bases removed from V and 3 bases from J, the gap between germline ends came to 9 bases. CDR3 length equals 14 residues.

The rearrangement uses TRBV29-1 and TRBJ2-1; TRBD2 matches 14 bases. Germline-derived CDR1 and CDR2 are SQVTM and ANQGSEA. CDR3 length: 15 residues. V was clipped by 7 bases and J by 6 bases; unmatched bases: 8. Here the CDR3 reads CSEGTSGSLSNEQFF. The CDR3, as DNA: TGCAGCGAAGGGACTAGCGGGAGTTTGAGCAATGAGCAGTTCTTC.

This chain links TRBV28 with TRBJ2-6; D gene ambiguous. The CDR3 runs to 14 residues. V gave up 8 bases and J gave up 0 bases, with 8 bases separating them. CDR1 and CDR2 from the germline V gene are MDHEN and SYDVKM. CDR3 residues: CASLQISGANVLTF. CDR3 bases: TGTGCCAGCCTTCAGATCTCTGGGGCCAACGTCCTGACTTTC.

The chain combines TRBV11-2 with TRBJ1-1, with D perhaps TRBD1 (6 bases). Trimming pared 0 bases from V and 11 bases from J, leaving 13 bases between. This CDR3 region has 13 residues. Per germline, CDR1 SGHAT and CDR2 FQNNGV. DNA for the CDR3: TGTGCCAGCAGCTTAGAGTACAGGGCCGGGGCTTTCTTT. Translating it yields CASSLEYRAGAFF.

This clone was detected a few times. The rearrangement uses TRBV9 and TRBJ2-1; weak D call: TRBD2 (5 bases). The germline V gene has CDR1 SGDLS and CDR2 YYNGEE. The V end was cut by 4 bases, the J end by 9 bases, with 26 bases between. This CDR3 is built from 17 residues. The CDR3 loop reads CASSISLGSGIPGEQFF. The DNA for the CDR3 is TGTGCCAGCAGCATTAGTTTAGGGTCGGGAATTCCTGGTGAGCAGTTCTTC.

The chain is built from TRBV29-1 and TRBJ1-1; perhaps TRBD1 as D (6 bases). This CDR3 contains 13 residues. V shed 1 base and J shed 3 bases, with 9 bases lying between them. Germline-derived CDR1 and CDR2 are SQVTM and ANQGSEA. DNA for the CDR3: TGCAGCGTTGAAGGGGGGGCGCACACTGAAGCTTTCTTT. Its protein product is CSVEGGAHTEAFF.

The sample holds a few counts of this clone. This chain joins TRBV7-2 and TRBJ1-3, with TRBD1 matching over 9 bases. Germline CDR1 and CDR2: SGHTA and FQGNSA. V was pared by 5 bases and J by 0 bases, with 5 bases of the junction left unmatched. The CDR3 is 16 amino acids. The CDR3 DNA reads as TGTGCCAGCAGCGCCACAGGGGGCGCCTCTGGAAACACCATATATTTT. This codes for CASSATGGASGNTIYF.

V gene TRBV28 combines with J gene TRBJ2-5; D is ambiguous. The CDR3 covers 12 residues. The V gene lost 7 bases and the J gene lost 4 bases, with 10 bases spanning the gap. The germline CDR1 and CDR2 sequences are MDHEN and SYDVKM. The CDR3 sequence is CASIDTGETQYF. The DNA for the CDR3 is TGTGCCAGCATTGACACGGGAGAGACCCAGTACTTC.

This chain uses TRBV5-1 with TRBJ2-5; possible D gene TRBD1, 5 bases. The CDR3 loop spans 15 amino acids. Germline lookup yields CDR1 SGHRS and CDR2 YFSETQ. The ends were cut back, 4 bases at V and 5 bases at J, with 18 bases in the middle. CDR3 residues: CASSLSGQGGETQYF. The CDR3 DNA reads as TGCGCCAGCAGCCTGAGTGGACAAGGTGGCGAGACCCAGTACTTC.